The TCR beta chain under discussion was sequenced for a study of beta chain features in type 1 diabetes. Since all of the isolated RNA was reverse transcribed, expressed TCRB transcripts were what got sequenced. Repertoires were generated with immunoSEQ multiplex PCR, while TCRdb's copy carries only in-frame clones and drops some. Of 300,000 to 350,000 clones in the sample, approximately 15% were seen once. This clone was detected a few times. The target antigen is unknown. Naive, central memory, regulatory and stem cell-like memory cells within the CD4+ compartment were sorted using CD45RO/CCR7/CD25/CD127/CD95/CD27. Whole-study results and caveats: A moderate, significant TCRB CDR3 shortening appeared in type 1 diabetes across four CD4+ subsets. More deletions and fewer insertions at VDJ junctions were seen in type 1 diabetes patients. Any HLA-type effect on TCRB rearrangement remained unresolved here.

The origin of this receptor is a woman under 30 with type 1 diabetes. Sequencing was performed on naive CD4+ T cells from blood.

CDR3 coding DNA: TGTGCCAGTAGTACGCGGGCTCCCCAGGAGCCCCAGCATTTT. Protein product: CASSTRAPQEPQHF. The chain is built from TRBV19 and TRBJ1-5, with D unresolved. The CDR3 extends over 14 amino acids. CDR1 and CDR2 from the germline V gene are LNHDA and SQIVND (reference sequence). The V end lost 4 bases, the J end lost 8 bases, and 15 bases lay between the germline ends.